Sequencing of this T cell receptor (beta chain) was carried out in a study of T-cell memory formation after mild COVID-19. TCRdb analysed the 5' RACE reads with MiXCR anew, one entry per CDR3 protein. The sample consists of hundreds of thousands of distinct CDR3 sequences, around 20% of them appearing once. The source material was PBMCs or a T cell subset sorted from them (not recorded which). This clonotype was obtained from an adult woman who had mild COVID-19 (a few samples of this study predate the infection). Cell type and time point are not known.

CDR3 residues: CATSAASLQFF. For the CDR3, the DNA is TGTGCCACCAGTGCCGCGTCTCTGCAGTTCTTC. The chain uses TRBV24-1 and TRBJ2-1; D unclear. The CDR3 sequence is 11 residues long. Trimming pared 5 bases from V and 12 bases from J, leaving 10 bases between. Looked up from germline, CDR1 is KGHDR and CDR2 is SFDVKD.